Sequencing of this T cell receptor beta chain was carried out in a study of blood T cell repertoires in COVID-19. Study details: Material from acute and convalescent COVID-19 was sourced from the United States, Italy and Spain. T cells, B-cell-depleted T cells, or PBMCs provided the cDNA or gDNA that served as material.

Original analysis: Reference gene primers were amplified, and this amplification served to estimate nucleated cell counts. TCRdb's table, derived via immunoSEQ multiplex PCR, lists solely in-frame clones and lacks some. D and trimming were read from the DNA, whereas the V and J calls and clone size are those reported in that table. The data contain about 490,000 clones, approximately 83% of them seen just once; the ten biggest clones take up approximately 2.9%. Trimming removed 5 bases from V and 2 bases from J; junction bases left unmatched: 11. Germline V gene lookup returns CDR1 SGHAT and CDR2 FQDESV (reference sequence). This CDR3 contains 16 residues.

Sequencing was carried out using peripheral blood. The chain carries TRBV11-1 and TRBJ2-7; 8 bases agree with TRBD1. The source of this sequence is a human donor in a cohort sampled during active COVID-19. CDR3 protein: CASSLETGVLAYEQYF. The CDR3 DNA reads as TGTGCCAGCAGCCTGGAGACAGGGGTGCTAGCCTACGAGCAGTACTTC. The full variable domain, its missing parts supplied by reference TRBV11-1 and TRBJ2-7, is EAEVAQSPRYKITEKSQAVAFWCDPISGHATLYWYRQILGQGPELLVQFQDESVVDDSQLPKDRFSAERLKGVDSTLKIQPAELGDSAMYLCASSLETGVLAYEQYFGPGTRLTVT.